The sequence of this T cell receptor beta chain was determined in a study of blood T cell repertoires in COVID-19 (TCRdb year 2020). About the study as a whole: The collaborator samples originated in the United States, Italy and Spain and spanned the acute and convalescent phases of COVID-19. The material from the prospective study consisted of cDNA or gDNA derived from T cells, B-cell-depleted T cells, or PBMCs. The dataset comprised deeply sampled blood TCRbeta repertoires from subjects exposed to, actively infected with, or recovered from COVID-19. The repertoires were released in a freely available public database meant as a resource for research on the immune response to SARS-CoV-2. Samples came from the ongoing ImmuneRACE study (first 160 participants) plus 1,254 subjects from 6 global collaborators. Sample metadata almost always included a de-identified subject ID, COVID-19 status, age in years and sex. Where available, HLA class I and class II types were obtained from metadata supplied by the sample provider rather than from assay-based typing. What the study reported, not specific to this receptor: The amount of clinical and demographic metadata varied by source and participant and was provided uncurated.

Collaborating institutions collected whole blood in K2EDTA tubes following their own protocols. Collaborator samples were shipped for TCRbeta analysis as frozen whole blood, isolated PBMCs, or DNA extracted from either sample type. The immunoSEQ Assay, a bias-controlled multiplex PCR, was used to amplify TCRbeta CDR3 regions from genomic DNA. Per the authors' processing: The number of nucleated cells in each sample was estimated from the amplification of reference gene primers within the assay. Sequence reads were collapsed and filtered to measure the absolute abundance of every unique TCRbeta CDR3 rearrangement. For each sample, productive Simpson clonality was calculated as the square root of Simpson's diversity index across productive rearrangements. TCRdb carries this immuneACCESS record with in-frame sequences only. Its versions omit some clonotypes, under half of them owing to an unresolved V gene in the studies checked, with the rest unexplained. V and J calls and clone size follow that table, whereas D and trimming were derived from the DNA. Within this sample are tens of thousands of clones, with around 86% of them counted one time only. Jointly, the top ten make up 7.5% to 9% of the sample.

With regard to this clone: Its antigen target is currently unknown. No per-base quality is available; no much larger clone lies one base away.

Trimming takes 3 bases off V and 5 bases off J; junction bases not matched to a gene: 3. From the germline V gene, CDR1 is SGHRS and CDR2 is YFSETQ. The CDR3 covers 16 residues, taking in both the cysteine and the phenylalanine. CDR3 DNA only is kept here, 48 bases in frame from base 1. The sample comprised peripheral blood. The chain employs TRBV5-1 and TRBJ2-1; 15 junctional bases match TRBD2. The source of this sequence is a human donor in a cohort sampled during active COVID-19. CDR3 protein: CASSYGLAGGDNEQFF. The bases read TGCGCCAGCAGCTACGGACTAGCGGGAGGGGACAATGAGCAGTTCTTC. Full variable domain (CDR3 extended with the reference TRBV5-1 and TRBJ2-1 proteins): KAGVTQTPRYLIKTRGQQVTLSCSPISGHRSVSWYQQTPGQGLQFLFEYFSETQRNKGNFPGRFSGRQFSNSRSEMNVSTLELGDSALYLCASSYGLAGGDNEQFFGPGTRLTVL.